This T cell receptor (beta chain) was sequenced during a study of cytomegalovirus exposure and HLA in healthy donors. Study at large: As released early, the data held 75 million to 90 million unique TCRs from HLA-typed donors.

Study results and limitations: Prior analysis indicated that the majority of TCR beta V segments exhibited productivity approximately 90% or approximately 30% of the time. Presence/absence analysis assumed near-uniform sequencing depth across donors.

Germline lookup yields CDR1 SNHLY and CDR2 FYNNEI. V lost 8 bases to trimming and J lost 8 bases, with 16 bases between them. The CDR3 sequence is 12 residues long. Donors consisted of healthy bone marrow donors. About this clone: Its antigen is not known.

Researchers ran the PCR with 60 Vbeta and 13 Jbeta primers. Sequenced by immunoSEQ multiplex PCR; TCRdb stores in-frame clones only, minus some. Here the sample spans more than 100,000 clones, 60% to 75% being singletons. The source of this sequence is a woman between 50 and 59 years old in good health and CMV-seropositive. The sequenced sample consisted of PBMCs. This chain connects TRBV2 to TRBJ2-7, with a weak D call TRBD1 (6 bases). In DNA, the CDR3 is TGTGCCAGCCAAACGGACAGCCTGCAGCAGTACTTC. Translated, it gives CASQTDSLQQYF.